This record looks at one TCR beta chain sequence and its context. The antigen it recognizes is unknown. Base qualities were left out, and no much larger clone turns up one base away. The germline V gene specifies SGHRS as CDR1 and YFSETQ as CDR2. V ends up 4 bases short and J 1 base short, with an unmatched junction base count of 8. From cysteine to phenylalanine, the CDR3 is 16 amino acids long. The only DNA kept is the CDR3, 48 bases in frame from the first base. Collaborating institutions collected whole blood in K2EDTA tubes following their own protocols. Collaborator samples were shipped for TCRbeta analysis as frozen whole blood, isolated PBMCs, or DNA extracted from either sample type. This specimen belongs to a study of blood T cell repertoires in COVID-19 (dated by TCRdb to the early 2020s). Some background on the complete study: Samples covering the acute and convalescent phases of COVID-19 were provided by collaborators in the United States, Italy and Spain. The prospective study material was composed of cDNA or gDNA derived from T cells, B-cell-depleted T cells, or PBMCs. Subjects who had been exposed to COVID-19, were actively infected with it, or had recovered from it provided the deeply sampled blood TCRbeta repertoires that made up the dataset. A freely available public database, intended as a resource for researchers studying the immune response to SARS-CoV-2, is where the repertoires were released. The samples were drawn from two sources: the first 160 participants of the ongoing ImmuneRACE study, and 1,200 or so subjects contributed by 6 global collaborators. Nearly every sample came with metadata listing a de-identified subject ID, COVID-19 status, age in years and sex. Where available, HLA class I and class II types were taken from metadata supplied by the sample provider and were not determined by assay-based typing. What the study reported, not specific to this receptor: The quantity of clinical and demographic metadata differed by source and by participant and was supplied without curation.

The immunoSEQ Assay, a bias-controlled multiplex PCR, was used to amplify TCRbeta CDR3 regions from genomic DNA. In the source study's methods: Nucleated cell counts per sample were estimated from amplification of reference gene primers within the assay. To quantify the absolute abundance of each unique TCRbeta CDR3 rearrangement, sequence reads were collapsed and filtered. For each sample, productive Simpson clonality was calculated as the square root of Simpson's diversity index across productive rearrangements. In TCRdb, the immuneACCESS table is reduced to in-frame sequences with V and J assigned. These tables do not hold every clone; where another copy was compared, an unresolved V gene accounts for under half, and the others remain unexplained. Clone size and the V and J calls come from that table; the DNA yielded D and trimming. The table for this sample lists about 91,000 clones; around nine tenths of them were counted only once. Jointly, the top ten make up about 8% of the sample.

This clonotype was sampled from a woman in her seventies with acute or convalescent COVID-19. Material: peripheral blood. Recombination joined TRBV5-1 with TRBJ1-1; the central 9 bases match TRBD1. Here the CDR3 is given as CASSRTGGARNTEAFF. Here is the DNA: TGCGCCAGCAGCCGAACAGGGGGCGCTAGGAACACTGAAGCTTTCTTT. The CDR3 plus the reference TRBV5-1 and TRBJ1-1 genes for the other parts give the full variable domain: KAGVTQTPRYLIKTRGQQVTLSCSPISGHRSVSWYQQTPGQGLQFLFEYFSETQRNKGNFPGRFSGRQFSNSRSEMNVSTLELGDSALYLCASSRTGGARNTEAFFGQGTRLTVV.